Each of the 20 T cell receptor beta chains below was sequenced from the same sample in a study of persistence of HIV-infected CD4 T cells. Cells were stimulated nonspecifically with anti-CD3/anti-CD28 magnetic beads. Responding CD4+ T cells were sorted by upregulation of both CD40 ligand and CD69. This was the immunoSEQ version 4 assay in survey mode. The protocol was immunoSEQ multiplex PCR, while the TCRdb copy is restricted to in-frame clones and leaves out a portion. This sample has fewer than 50,000 clones, with approximately 91% found just once. Antigens for these TCRs are unknown. The source material was CD4+ T cells sorted from PBMCs after approximately 19-hour stimulation, sampled from a patient who received antiretroviral therapy. All receptors come from an adult man with HIV who was CMV-seropositive.

The chain combines TRBV19 with TRBJ2-7, with D possibly being TRBD2 (6 bases). CDR1 and CDR2 from the germline V gene are LNHDA and SQIVND (reference sequence). Deletions cut 6 bases from V and 2 bases from J, with 14 bases between. CDR3 length: 14 residues. The CDR3 nucleotides read TGTGCCAGTAGGCGGGACGCCGGACCCTACGAGCAGTACTTC. Amino acid sequence: CASRRDAGPYEQYF.

The sample holds a few counts of this clone. The chain joins TRBV7-9 to TRBJ2-7; D perhaps matches TRBD1 (5 bases). CDR1 and CDR2 from the germline V gene are SEHNR and FQNEAQ (reference sequence). The CDR3 has 15 amino acids. V lost 0 bases and J 0 bases, leaving 9 bases between the germline ends. CDR3 sequence: CASSLALTASYEQYF. The CDR3 region has the DNA TGTGCCAGCAGCTTAGCGTTGACAGCCTCCTACGAGCAGTACTTC.

The chain links TRBV29-1 to TRBJ1-1; the D gene is possibly TRBD1 (5 bases). Looked up from germline, CDR1 is SQVTM and CDR2 is ANQGSEA. Trimming took off 0 bases at V and 6 bases at J, with 11 bases between the two ends. The CDR3 extends over 13 amino acids. The DNA for the CDR3 is TGCAGCGTTGAAGAAGGAGGGGATCCTGAAGCTTTCTTT. Protein product: CSVEEGGDPEAFF.

With respect to this clone: Additional DNA sequences in this sample encode the identical CDR3. The chain employs TRBV5-8 and TRBJ1-5, with no clear D. V was trimmed by 4 bases and J by 0 bases, leaving 11 bases between them. CDR3 length: 15 residues. Germline CDR1 and CDR2: SGHTS and YDEGEE. CDR3 region: CASSRYGRSNQPQHF. CDR3 in DNA: TGTGCCAGCAGCCGCTACGGCCGTAGCAATCAGCCCCAGCATTTT.

The chain combines TRBV7-9 with TRBJ1-2; the D is unclear. The germline gives CDR1 SEHNR, CDR2 FQNEAQ (reference sequence). The CDR3 totals 15 residues. V lost 0 bases and J 4 bases, leaving 12 bases between the germline ends. CDR3 sequence reads: CASSLAGVRGYGYTF. The CDR3 DNA reads TGTGCCAGCAGCTTAGCGGGTGTCCGTGGCTATGGCTACACCTTC.

The chain uses TRBV28 and TRBJ1-2; the D gene is possibly TRBD1 (5 bases). V shed 2 bases and J shed 8 bases, with 15 bases lying between them. This CDR3 is 14 amino acids long. Germline V CDR1 and CDR2: MDHEN, SYDVKM. The CDR3 coding sequence is TGTGCCAGCAGTTTAAGTACGGGGGGAGGCGGCTACACCTTC. Its protein is CASSLSTGGGGYTF.

CDR3 nucleotide sequence: TGTGCCAGCAGCTTGGGAGGGACAGGGTATCCTAGCACAGATACGCAGTATTTT. Encoded protein: CASSLGGTGYPSTDTQYF. This chain links TRBV5-4 with TRBJ2-3, with 9 bases that match TRBD1. V lost 0 bases and J lost 0; bases outside the gene matches: 8. The CDR3 has 18 residues. CDR1 and CDR2 from the germline V gene are SGHNT and YYREEE (reference sequence).

The CDR3 loop is CASSGPGHRSYEQYF. The CDR3, as DNA: TGTGCCAGCAGCGGACCGGGACATCGCTCCTACGAGCAGTACTTC. The V call is TRBV5-4, the J call TRBJ2-7, with D perhaps matching TRBD1 (6 bases). Trimming shortened V by 4 bases and J by 0 bases, and 14 bases separated the two germline ends. This CDR3 spans 15 amino acids. CDR1 and CDR2 from the germline V gene are SGHNT and YYREEE (reference sequence).

Remarks on this clone: At the DNA level, this CDR3 is encoded by other sequences in the same sample as well. The chain carries TRBV18 and TRBJ1-5; no clear D. V lost 3 bases and J 4 bases, leaving 4 bases between the germline ends. CDR1 is KGHSH, CDR2 LQKENI, per germline. The CDR3 totals 12 residues. The CDR3, as DNA: TGTGCCAGCTCACCCCCTAATCAGCCCCAGCATTTT. Its protein is CASSPPNQPQHF.

This chain connects TRBV28 to TRBJ1-5; D is unresolved. The germline V and J ends were trimmed by 8 bases and 0 bases, with 8 bases remaining between them. Germline assignment: CDR1 MDHEN and CDR2 SYDVKM. This CDR3 has 13 amino acids. The CDR3 region has the DNA TGTGCCAGCTGGCGGACTAGCAATCAGCCCCAGCATTTT. This sequence encodes CASWRTSNQPQHF.

This chain connects TRBV27 to TRBJ2-1, with a tentative D call TRBD1 (6 bases). Per the germline V gene, CDR1 is MNHEY and CDR2 is SMNVEV (reference sequence). The CDR3 contains 18 residues. The V end lost 7 bases, the J end lost 3 bases, and 25 bases lay between the germline ends. The chain's CDR3 is CASNFLGAGASLYNEQFF. The CDR3 DNA reads as TGTGCCAGCAACTTCCTGGGGGCAGGGGCCTCCCTCTACAATGAGCAGTTCTTC.

The rearrangement joins TRBV5-4 to TRBJ2-7; possibly TRBD1 or TRBD2 for D (5 bases each). Trimming removed 3 bases at V and 2 bases at J, with 12 bases between. Per germline, CDR1 SGHNT and CDR2 YYREEE (reference sequence). This CDR3 contains 14 residues. Written as DNA, the CDR3 is TGTGCCAGCAGCTGGGTAGGGACGGCCTACGAGCAGTACTTC. This sequence encodes CASSWVGTAYEQYF.

The chain couples TRBV6-5 to TRBJ2-3; 7 nucleotides align to TRBD1. CDR3 length: 14 residues. V was pared by 8 bases and J by 0 bases, with 5 bases of the junction left unmatched. The germline V gene encodes CDR1 MNHEY and CDR2 SVGAGI. This chain's CDR3 is CASGDRSSTDTQYF. CDR3 nucleotide sequence: TGTGCCAGCGGGGACAGATCTAGCACAGATACGCAGTATTTT.

As for this clone: The DNA is omitted, as the CDR3 cannot be located on it reliably, and the CDR3 follows TCRdb's listing. The chain joins TRBV19 to TRBJ2-1; TRBD1 is the table's D call, not checked against the DNA. Germline V CDR1 and CDR2: LNHDA, SQIVND (reference sequence). Inclusive of both ends, the CDR3 amounts to 15 amino acids. CDR3 sequence reads: CASTSAGLIYNEQFF.

The chain joins TRBV19 to TRBJ2-7; 7 bases line up with TRBD1. J gave up 2 bases and V 6 bases, and 10 bases lay outside the gene matches. Per the germline V gene, CDR1 is LNHDA and CDR2 is SQIVND (reference sequence). The CDR3 spans 15 residues. As DNA, the CDR3 is TGTGCCAGTAGGAAGGGGCAGGGGGTCGCCTACGAGCAGTACTTC. Its translation is CASRKGQGVAYEQYF.

The chain uses TRBV5-1 and TRBJ2-1; possibly TRBD1 for D (6 bases). Per germline, CDR1 SGHRS and CDR2 YFSETQ. The CDR3 covers 15 residues. V lost 0 bases and J lost 0, with 7 bases in between. The CDR3 region is CASSLDRASYNEQFF. The CDR3 DNA is TGCGCCAGCAGCTTGGACAGGGCCTCCTACAATGAGCAGTTCTTC.

The chain has TRBV5-5 and TRBJ1-2; D gene uncertain. The CDR3 length is 13 residues. V was cut by 0 bases and J by 8 bases, with 11 bases left in between. The germline CDR1 and CDR2 sequences are SGHKS and YYEKEE (reference sequence). This CDR3 reads CASSLAEVGGYTF. CDR3 bases: TGTGCCAGCAGCTTGGCCGAGGTTGGAGGCTACACCTTC. Full variable domain (remainder filled in from reference TRBV5-5 and TRBJ1-2): DAGVTQSPTHLIKTRGQQVTLRCSPISGHKSVSWYQQVLGQGPQFIFQYYEKEERGRGNFPDRFSARQFPNYSSELNVNALLLGDSALYLCASSLAEVGGYTFGSGTRLTVV.

This chain uses TRBV24-1 with TRBJ2-2, with TRBD1 matching 7 bases. CDR3 size: 17 residues. V trimming: 2 bases; J trimming: 4 bases; junction bases outside the gene matches: 9. Looked up from germline, CDR1 is KGHDR and CDR2 is SFDVKD. As DNA, the CDR3 is TGTGCCACCAGTGATTCTCGCGGCAGGGGGAGCACCGGGGAGCTGTTTTTT. Protein sequence: CATSDSRGRGSTGELFF.

The chain carries TRBV5-1 and TRBJ2-3; 12 nucleotides agree with TRBD2. Trimming at V came to 3 bases and at J to 3 bases, leaving 8 bases not matched to a gene. The CDR3 is made up of 17 amino acids. Germline CDR1 and CDR2: SGHRS and YFSETQ. The CDR3 DNA reads as TGCGCCAGCAGCTCTACTAGCGGGGGGCCGGGTACAGATACGCAGTATTTT. Amino acid sequence: CASSSTSGGPGTDTQYF.

This chain uses TRBV6-4 with TRBJ2-3; possible D gene TRBD2, 6 bases. The germline V gene encodes CDR1 MRHNA and CDR2 SNTAGT. The CDR3 consists of 15 residues. V was shortened by 3 bases and J by 3 bases, with 13 bases between the two germline ends. CDR3 nucleotides: TGTGCCAGCAGTGAGGGGGGTGCTCTGACAGATACGCAGTATTTT. Protein product: CASSEGGALTDTQYF.